This TCR beta chain was retrieved from a study of T cell responses to AZD1222 COVID-19 vaccine. In regard to this clone: Its antigen remains unidentified.

Findings of the study overall: The donor cohort was predominantly white British with a female majority, and clonal diversity may have been underestimated.

Using immunoSEQ multiplex PCR, the repertoire was profiled, and TCRdb retains in-frame clones only, with some absent. Seen here are approximately 150,000 clones, approximately 90% observed once, and the top ten hold about 3%. This TCR was sampled from an adult in good health. Sequenced here: peripheral blood, sampled on day 0 of AZD1222 vaccination.

The CDR3 here is CASSLAGLAGYSSYNEQFF. CDR3 DNA sequence: TGCGCCAGCAGCTTGGCGGGACTAGCGGGCTATAGCTCCTACAATGAGCAGTTCTTC. The rearrangement links TRBV5-1 to TRBJ2-1, with 12 bases lining up with TRBD2. After removal of 0 bases from V and 0 bases from J, the junction contained 7 bases not matched to a gene. CDR3 length: 19 residues. From germline, CDR1 is SGHRS and CDR2 YFSETQ.